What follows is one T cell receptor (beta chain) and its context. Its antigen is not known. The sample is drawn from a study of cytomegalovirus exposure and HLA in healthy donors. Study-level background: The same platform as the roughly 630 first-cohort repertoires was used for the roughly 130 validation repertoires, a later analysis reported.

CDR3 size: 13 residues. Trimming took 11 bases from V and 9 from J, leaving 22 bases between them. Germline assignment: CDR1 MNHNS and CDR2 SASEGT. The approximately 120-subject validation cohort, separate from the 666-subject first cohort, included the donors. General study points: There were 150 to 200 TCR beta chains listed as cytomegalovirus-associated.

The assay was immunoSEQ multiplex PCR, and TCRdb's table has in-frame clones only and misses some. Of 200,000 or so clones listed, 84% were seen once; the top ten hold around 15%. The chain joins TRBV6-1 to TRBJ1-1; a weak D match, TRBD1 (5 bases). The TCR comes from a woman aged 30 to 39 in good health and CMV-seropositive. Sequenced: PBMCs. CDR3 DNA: TGTGCCTCAAGAATTGGGGAACAGGCCAAAGCTTTCTTT. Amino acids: CASRIGEQAKAFF.